This is a list of T cell receptor beta chains from one sample in a study of cytomegalovirus exposure and HLA in healthy donors. TCRdb's copy holds only in-frame clones and misses some; the assay was immunoSEQ multiplex PCR. Among a few hundred thousand clones listed, more than 80% were seen once. Sequenced: PBMCs. The receptors derive from a woman aged 18-35 years in good health and CMV-seronegative. CDR3s include the opening cysteine and the closing phenylalanine or tryptophan. Each record gives: CDR3 protein, CDR3 DNA, clone size, V gene, D gene, J gene. D genes are given only for firm matches. A clone size is listed for some rows: how often the clone was seen (once, few, many), or a class if it is expanded.

CDR3aa: CASSLSPGELREQYF; CDR3nt: TGTGCCAGCTCACTTTCGCCGGGAGAGCTACGAGAGCAGTACTTC; abundance: .; v_gene: TRBV18; d_gene: .; j_gene: TRBJ2-7
CDR3aa: CASPGKREANEQFF; CDR3nt: TGTGCCAGCCCCGGGAAGCGGGAGGCCAATGAGCAGTTCTTC; abundance: .; v_gene: TRBV2; d_gene: TRBD2; j_gene: TRBJ2-1
CDR3aa: CATATDRGLYGYTF; CDR3nt: TGTGCCACCGCGACCGACAGGGGTCTCTATGGCTACACCTTC; abundance: .; v_gene: TRBV6-5; d_gene: TRBD1; j_gene: TRBJ1-2
CDR3aa: CASSISSGTGDVNTIYF; CDR3nt: TGTGCCAGCAGCATCAGCAGTGGGACAGGGGATGTAAACACCATATATTTT; abundance: .; v_gene: TRBV9; d_gene: TRBD1; j_gene: TRBJ1-3
CDR3aa: CASSSWSSYEQYF; CDR3nt: TGTGCCAGCAGTTCTTGGAGCTCCTACGAGCAGTACTTC; abundance: once; v_gene: TRBV6-5; d_gene: .; j_gene: TRBJ2-7
CDR3aa: CASRQAGVLETQYF; CDR3nt: TGTGCCAGCAGACAAGCGGGAGTGTTAGAGACCCAGTACTTC; abundance: .; v_gene: TRBV28; d_gene: TRBD2; j_gene: TRBJ2-5
CDR3aa: CASSEQAGRYNEQFF; CDR3nt: TGTGCCAGCAGTGAACAAGCGGGGAGGTACAATGAGCAGTTCTTC; abundance: .; v_gene: TRBV6-4; d_gene: TRBD2; j_gene: TRBJ2-1
CDR3aa: CASSLNGGSGNEQFF; CDR3nt: TGTGCCAGCAGCTTAAATGGTGGGAGTGGCAATGAGCAGTTCTTC; abundance: .; v_gene: TRBV5-6; d_gene: .; j_gene: TRBJ2-1
CDR3aa: CASRKDTINQPQHF; CDR3nt: TGTGCCAGCAGGAAGGACACTATCAATCAGCCCCAGCATTTT; abundance: .; v_gene: TRBV6-1; d_gene: .; j_gene: TRBJ1-5
CDR3aa: CASSRSGGSPDTQYF; CDR3nt: TGCGCCAGCAGTAGGAGCGGGGGTTCTCCGGATACGCAGTATTTT; abundance: .; v_gene: TRBV5-1; d_gene: TRBD2; j_gene: TRBJ2-3
CDR3aa: CASSLVGQGVKRANVLTF; CDR3nt: TGTGCCAGCAGCTTAGTCGGACAGGGGGTAAAACGCGCCAACGTCCTGACTTTC; abundance: .; v_gene: TRBV7-9; d_gene: TRBD1; j_gene: TRBJ2-6
CDR3aa: CASSVPGYGYTF; CDR3nt: TGTGCCAGCAGCGTACCCGGCTATGGCTACACCTTC; abundance: .; v_gene: TRBV9; d_gene: .; j_gene: TRBJ1-2
CDR3aa: CASSVSRLEETQYF; CDR3nt: TGTGCCAGCAGCGTAAGTCGACTGGAAGAGACCCAGTACTTC; abundance: .; v_gene: TRBV9; d_gene: .; j_gene: TRBJ2-5
CDR3aa: CASSSNRDSPLRHF; CDR3nt: TGTGCCAGCAGTAGTAATAGGGACAGCCCCTTGAGGCATTTT; abundance: .; v_gene: TRBV6-1; d_gene: TRBD1; j_gene: TRBJ1-5
CDR3aa: CATSTSGSETQYF; CDR3nt: TGTGCCACATCGACTAGCGGGAGTGAGACCCAGTACTTC; abundance: .; v_gene: TRBV10-3; d_gene: TRBD2; j_gene: TRBJ2-5
CDR3aa: CASSPTGNTGELFF; CDR3nt: TGTGCCAGCAGCCCAACAGGGAACACCGGGGAGCTGTTTTTT; abundance: .; v_gene: TRBV6-5; d_gene: .; j_gene: TRBJ2-2
CDR3aa: CASRGAHTGELFF; CDR3nt: TGTGCCAGCAGGGGGGCCCACACCGGGGAGCTGTTTTTT; abundance: .; v_gene: TRBV6-5; d_gene: .; j_gene: TRBJ2-2
CDR3aa: CAWSVLSRGGGIRFF; CDR3nt: TGTGCCTGGAGTGTACTCTCTCGGGGGGGCGGGATTCGGTTCTTC; abundance: .; v_gene: TRBV30; d_gene: TRBD2; j_gene: TRBJ2-1
CDR3aa: CASSESSGGSDTQYF; CDR3nt: TGTGCCAGCAGTGAGTCTAGCGGGGGGTCAGATACGCAGTATTTT; abundance: .; v_gene: TRBV6-4; d_gene: TRBD2; j_gene: TRBJ2-3
CDR3aa: CASSFSGGAYNEQFF; CDR3nt: TGCGCCAGCAGCTTTAGCGGAGGGGCCTACAATGAGCAGTTCTTC; abundance: once; v_gene: TRBV5-1; d_gene: .; j_gene: TRBJ2-1
CDR3aa: CASSSQGGGRTYNEQFF; CDR3nt: TGTGCCAGCAGCTCTCAGGGCGGGGGACGAACCTACAATGAGCAGTTCTTC; abundance: .; v_gene: TRBV11-2; d_gene: TRBD2; j_gene: TRBJ2-1
CDR3aa: CASSDMGQGAGEQYF; CDR3nt: TGTGCCAGCAGTGACATGGGACAGGGGGCGGGCGAGCAGTACTTC; abundance: .; v_gene: TRBV6-1; d_gene: TRBD1; j_gene: TRBJ2-7
CDR3aa: CASRLAGSSYEQYF; CDR3nt: TGTGCCAGCAGGTTAGCGGGAAGTTCCTACGAGCAGTACTTC; abundance: .; v_gene: TRBV28; d_gene: TRBD2; j_gene: TRBJ2-7
CDR3aa: CASSYSPSGSMDEQFF; CDR3nt: TGTGCCAGCAGTTACTCCCCTAGCGGGAGTATGGATGAGCAGTTCTTC; abundance: .; v_gene: TRBV6-5; d_gene: TRBD2; j_gene: TRBJ2-1
CDR3aa: CASSLGASGITDTQYF; CDR3nt: TGTGCCAGCAGCTTAGGCGCTAGCGGGATCACAGATACGCAGTATTTT; abundance: .; v_gene: TRBV11-2; d_gene: TRBD2; j_gene: TRBJ2-3
CDR3aa: CASSPRGGNTGELFF; CDR3nt: TGCGCCAGCAGCCCGCGGGGGGGAAACACCGGGGAGCTGTTTTTT; abundance: .; v_gene: TRBV5-1; d_gene: TRBD2; j_gene: TRBJ2-2
CDR3aa: CASSFYGGISYEQYF; CDR3nt: TGTGCCAGCAGCTTCTACGGGGGGATCTCCTACGAGCAGTACTTC; abundance: .; v_gene: TRBV28; d_gene: TRBD2; j_gene: TRBJ2-7
CDR3aa: CASSVSGTGPYEQYF; CDR3nt: TGTGCCAGCAGCGTATCCGGGACAGGGCCCTACGAGCAGTACTTC; abundance: .; v_gene: TRBV9; d_gene: TRBD1; j_gene: TRBJ2-7
CDR3aa: CATINSGGGDNEQFF; CDR3nt: TGTGCCACAATTAATAGCGGGGGGGGAGACAATGAGCAGTTCTTC; abundance: .; v_gene: TRBV10-3; d_gene: TRBD2; j_gene: TRBJ2-1
CDR3aa: CASSVPGLSGANVLTF; CDR3nt: TGTGCCAGCAGCGTCCCGGGACTCTCTGGGGCCAACGTCCTGACTTTC; abundance: .; v_gene: TRBV9; d_gene: .; j_gene: TRBJ2-6
CDR3aa: CASSHPPGGSSYNSPLHF; CDR3nt: TGCGCCAGCAGCCATCCCCCAGGGGGGAGCTCCTATAATTCACCCCTCCACTTT; abundance: .; v_gene: TRBV4-1; d_gene: TRBD1; j_gene: TRBJ1-6
CDR3aa: CASRTGNEKLFF; CDR3nt: TGTGCCAGCAGGACAGGGAACGAAAAACTGTTTTTT; abundance: .; v_gene: TRBV6-5; d_gene: TRBD1; j_gene: TRBJ1-4
CDR3aa: CASSPGAGTGGEKLFF; CDR3nt: TGTGCCAGCAGCCCTGGGGCTGGGACAGGGGGAGAAAAACTGTTTTTT; abundance: .; v_gene: TRBV5-6; d_gene: TRBD1; j_gene: TRBJ1-4
CDR3aa: CASSLEASVLLPQHF; CDR3nt: TGTGCCAGCAGCCTCGAGGCGTCGGTTCTTTTGCCCCAGCATTTT; abundance: .; v_gene: TRBV7-8; d_gene: .; j_gene: TRBJ1-5
CDR3aa: CASSYSGDSTGELFF; CDR3nt: TGCGCCAGCAGCTATAGCGGGGATTCCACCGGGGAGCTGTTTTTT; abundance: few; v_gene: TRBV5-1; d_gene: TRBD2; j_gene: TRBJ2-2
CDR3aa: CASSLEPHRGRSTYEQYF; CDR3nt: TGTGCCAGCAGCTTAGAACCTCACAGGGGCCGTTCGACCTACGAGCAGTACTTC; abundance: .; v_gene: TRBV11-2; d_gene: TRBD1; j_gene: TRBJ2-7
CDR3aa: CASSIAPGLAGANTGELFF; CDR3nt: TGTGCCAGTAGTATAGCCCCGGGACTAGCGGGGGCGAACACCGGGGAGCTGTTTTTT; abundance: once; v_gene: TRBV19; d_gene: TRBD2; j_gene: TRBJ2-2
CDR3aa: CASSPNQGKETQYF; CDR3nt: TGTGCCAGCTCACCAAATCAGGGGAAAGAGACCCAGTACTTC; abundance: once; v_gene: TRBV18; d_gene: .; j_gene: TRBJ2-5
CDR3aa: CASSQTLNPGYEQYF; CDR3nt: TGCGCCAGCAGCCAAACGTTAAATCCAGGCTACGAGCAGTACTTC; abundance: .; v_gene: TRBV4-1; d_gene: .; j_gene: TRBJ2-7
CDR3aa: CASSHELSRGEAFF; CDR3nt: TGCGCCAGCAGCCATGAATTGAGTCGAGGTGAAGCTTTCTTT; abundance: .; v_gene: TRBV4-1; d_gene: .; j_gene: TRBJ1-1
CDR3aa: CASSPTAGGRAINEQYF; CDR3nt: TGTGCCAGCAGCCCCACCGCCGGTGGGAGGGCCATTAACGAGCAGTACTTC; abundance: .; v_gene: TRBV7-6; d_gene: TRBD2; j_gene: TRBJ2-7
CDR3aa: CASSVATEAQYF; CDR3nt: TGTGCCAGCAGCGTAGCGACGGAGGCGCAGTATTTT; abundance: .; v_gene: TRBV9; d_gene: .; j_gene: TRBJ2-3
CDR3aa: CAIRTNQGHEQYF; CDR3nt: TGTGCCATCAGGACGAACCAGGGCCACGAGCAGTACTTC; abundance: once; v_gene: TRBV10-3; d_gene: .; j_gene: TRBJ2-7
CDR3aa: CASSFDRGMNTEAFF; CDR3nt: TGTGCCAGCAGTTTCGATAGGGGGATGAACACTGAAGCTTTCTTT; abundance: .; v_gene: TRBV27; d_gene: .; j_gene: TRBJ1-1
CDR3aa: CASRRSGGSYNEQFF; CDR3nt: TGTGCCAGCAGGCGAAGCGGGGGATCCTACAATGAGCAGTTCTTC; abundance: .; v_gene: TRBV7-9; d_gene: TRBD2; j_gene: TRBJ2-1